This TCR beta chain was documented in a study of a mutant IDH1 vaccine in newly diagnosed glioma (dated by TCRdb to the early 2020s). Notes on the research overall: Eight vaccinations were administered to patients in weeks 1, 3, 5, 7, 11, 15, 19 and 23, corresponding to visits V03 through V10. Peripheral blood samples were drawn at six visits, namely V03 (baseline), V05, V07, V10, V12 and V13. Of the approximately 35 treated patients, roughly 60% were male and approximately 40% were female, and a mean age of around 40 years was recorded. In the chemotherapy-containing groups, vaccination started alongside temozolomide cycles, whereas in patients who had radiotherapy alone it started 4-6 weeks after radiotherapy. Prior to enrollment, standard therapy consisting of radiotherapy alone, temozolomide alone, or radiochemotherapy with temozolomide had been administered to patients, with the combination being received by most patients. Longitudinal TCRB deep sequencing was done for about two dozen treated patients, wherever samples were available for exploratory analyses. Study-wide findings and limitations: It was noted by the authors that analyses of patient blood samples could not be reproduced owing to sample limitations. Selection of PBMC samples for TCRB deep sequencing was based on availability. Vaccine-induced immune responses across multiple MHC alleles were detected in approximately 93% of patients. Pseudoprogression seemed to be unrelated to changes in the top peripheral T cell clonotypes found by TCRB sequencing.

The germline V gene specifies ENHRY as CDR1 and SYGVKD as CDR2. Trimming costs V 0 bases and J 2 bases, and their ends lie 10 bases apart. The CDR3 runs 15 residues from the cysteine to the phenylalanine. The sequence is cut down to CDR3 DNA, 45 bases in frame from base 1. Explained via the paper, the time point label denotes: week 23, last vaccination. Every vaccine dose consisted of 300 ug of a 20-mer mutant IDH1 peptide in Montanide, administered subcutaneously together with topical imiquimod. All donors had newly diagnosed IDH1-mutant astrocytomas of WHO grade 3 or 4 that showed loss of nuclear ATRX. The samples were drawn from NOA16, a multicentre, single-arm, open-label phase I trial in Germany that tested a mutant IDH1 peptide vaccine in humans for the first time. Genomic DNA for TCRB sequencing was isolated from EDTA blood with the DNeasy Blood and Tissue Kit. Libraries were constructed by the immunoSEQ multiplex PCR assay. Rearranged TCR beta chain sequences were amplified using the hsTCRB Kit according to the manufacturer's protocol. TCRB libraries were sequenced on an Illumina MiSeq. Per the source publication's procedure: The proprietary platform of the kit vendor was used for demultiplexing, trimming and gene mapping. Sourced from immuneACCESS, this table was stored by TCRdb with only in-frame sequences that have V and J called. A share of the clones is absent; for the studies checked, an unresolved V gene accounts for under half, and the remainder has no known explanation. For V, J and clone size, that table is used; D and trimming come from the DNA. The sample table holds roughly 60,000 clones, of which approximately 84% were seen once. The top ten clonotypes cover roughly 4% of the sample.

This clone was observed a single time. The clone's antigen remains unknown. Per-base qualities were not stored, and no clone one base away is much larger. The sequencing used PBMCs, collected from a glioma patient whose treatment included an IDH1 peptide vaccine. This receptor was obtained from a man under 40 with glioma. The chain is encoded by TRBV10-3 joined to TRBJ1-2; no D gene is confidently identified. The CDR3 reads CAISESSEINYGYTF. The DNA sequence is TGTGCCATCAGTGAGTCGTCGGAAATCAACTATGGCTACACCTTC.